The present TCR beta chain was sequenced within a study of T cells in localized non-small cell lung cancer (dated by TCRdb to 2019 to 2021). About the study as a whole: Comparing tumors with uninvolved tumor-adjacent lungs, the study looked at the T cell repertoires of 200 to 250 patients with early-stage NSCLC. The cohort was made up of a few hundred treatment-naive NSCLC patients whose localized lung tumors had been resected. A mean age of about 66 years was recorded for the NSCLC patients, of whom around 120 were male and 95 to 110 were female.

The CDR3 spans 16 residues, from the cysteine through the phenylalanine. Only the CDR3 part of the read is kept: 48 bases, read in frame from the first base. Clipping removes 6 bases from V and 3 bases from J, with 6 as the unmatched junction base count. CDR1 and CDR2, per the germline V gene, are MDHEN and SYDVKM. Overall study results and their limits: Because the study design was exploratory, TCR variables were selected using unadjusted p-values without false-discovery rate correction. A median of about 55 of the top 100 tumor clones were detected in paired uninvolved adjacent lung, and 25 to 35 of these tumor clones were also found among the top 100 clones of the paired uninvolved adjacent lung. Multi-region tumor sequencing was not performed, so intratumor heterogeneity could not be excluded. Uninvolved tumor-adjacent lung showed the highest T cell clonality, higher than tumor, which suggests more focused antigenic responses in the uninvolved tumor-adjacent lung. Longer overall survival was associated with higher blood T cell density, whereas shorter survival was associated with higher adjacent-lung clonality.

At diagnosis, peripheral blood, uninvolved tumor-adjacent lung and tumor were collected and stored as a combination of fresh-frozen and FFPE material. The immunoSEQ Assay was used to sequence TCR beta CDR3 regions from DNA. On the authors' methods: To compute T cell density, TCR beta template counts were normalized to usable DNA, which was estimated by amplifying housekeeping genes. The preseqR package was used to estimate richness by extrapolating to 400,000 templates for PBMC samples and to 120,000 templates for tissue samples. Clonality was defined by subtracting Pielou's evenness from one. To identify tissue-enriched TCRs, differential abundance testing was run on productive amino-acid clonotypes with a minimum total count of 5 and an alpha of 0.1. The Jaccard Index and the Morisita Overlap Index were used to quantify repertoire overlap between compartments. GLIPH grouped TCR beta CDR3s together with public tetramer-defined viral CDR3s, and a viral motif had to include at least three viral sequences and show V-gene enrichment. TCRdb stores this immuneACCESS table with in-frame sequences only. Part of the clones is absent; in the studies checked, under half of the shortfall reflects unresolved V genes, and no reason is known for the rest. V, J and clone size were drawn from that table, and D and trimming were deduced from the DNA. Here the sample has around 1,400 clones; 35% to 45% occur a single time. The ten largest clones capture approximately 9.8% of the sample.

This clone has just a few counts. Its antigen is still unknown. No qualities accompany the bases; no much larger clone lies one base away. The specimen comprised lung tumor tissue, sampled before any cancer treatment. The clonotype was recovered from a male donor aged 60 or over with stage I squamous cell lung carcinoma. Here the chain combines TRBV28 and TRBJ2-5, with 14 junctional bases fitting TRBD2. The nucleotide sequence reads as follows: TGTGCCAGCAGCCCCGTGACTAGCGGGAGGGAAGAGACCCAGTACTTC. It is translated as CASSPVTSGREETQYF.